This TCR beta chain stems from a study of blood T cell repertoires in COVID-19. On the study more broadly: COVID-19 samples from acute and convalescent phases originated in the United States, Italy and Spain.

The CDR3 runs 16 residues. V was pared by 0 bases and J by 1 base, with 4 bases of the junction left unmatched. Germline assignment: CDR1 MNHEY and CDR2 SMNVEV (reference sequence). This clone was counted a few times. In the original processing: It was from reference gene primer amplification that nucleated cell counts were estimated. TCRdb's copy holds only in-frame clones and misses some; the assay was immunoSEQ multiplex PCR. V, J and clone size derive from that table, while D and trimming were established from the DNA sequence. The repertoire includes over 110,000 clones, approximately 79% of them detected once, and approximately 3.5% sits in the top ten.

V gene TRBV27 combines with J gene TRBJ2-7; TRBD2 matches at 9 bases. The source material was peripheral blood. This TCR was sampled from a man between 60 and 70 years old with acute or convalescent COVID-19. CDR3 amino acids: CASSLSGTSSSYEQYF. The DNA of the CDR3 is TGTGCCAGCAGTTTATCCGGGACTAGCTCATCCTACGAGCAGTACTTC.